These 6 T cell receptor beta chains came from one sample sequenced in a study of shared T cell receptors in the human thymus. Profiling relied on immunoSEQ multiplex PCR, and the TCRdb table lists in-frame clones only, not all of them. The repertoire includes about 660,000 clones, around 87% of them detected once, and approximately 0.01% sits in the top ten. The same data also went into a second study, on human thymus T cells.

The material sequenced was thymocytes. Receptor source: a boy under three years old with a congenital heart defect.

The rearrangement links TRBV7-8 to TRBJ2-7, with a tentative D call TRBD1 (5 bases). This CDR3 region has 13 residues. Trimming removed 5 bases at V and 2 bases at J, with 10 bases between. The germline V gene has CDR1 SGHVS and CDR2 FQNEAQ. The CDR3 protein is CASSRRQPYEQYF. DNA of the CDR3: TGTGCCAGCAGCCGGCGACAGCCCTACGAGCAGTACTTC.

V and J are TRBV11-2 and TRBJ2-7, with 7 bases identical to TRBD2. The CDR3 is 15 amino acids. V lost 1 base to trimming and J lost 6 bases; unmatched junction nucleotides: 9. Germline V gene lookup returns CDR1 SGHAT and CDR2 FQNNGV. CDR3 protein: CASSLASVGRGEQYF. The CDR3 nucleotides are TGTGCCAGCAGCTTAGCCTCAGTGGGGAGGGGCGAGCAGTACTTC.

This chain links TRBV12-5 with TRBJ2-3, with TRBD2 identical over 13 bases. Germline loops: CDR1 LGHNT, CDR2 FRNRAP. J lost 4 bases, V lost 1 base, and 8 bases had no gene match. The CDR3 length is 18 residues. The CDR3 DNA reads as TGTGCTAGTGGTTTGGCCCGGACTAGCGGGAGTCTGGCAGATACGCAGTATTTT. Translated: CASGLARTSGSLADTQYF.

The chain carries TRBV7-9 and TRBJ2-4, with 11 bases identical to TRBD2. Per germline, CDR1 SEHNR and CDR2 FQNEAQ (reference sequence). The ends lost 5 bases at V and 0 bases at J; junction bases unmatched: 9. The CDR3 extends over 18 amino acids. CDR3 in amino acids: CASSAPGLAELAKNIQYF. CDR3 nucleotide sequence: TGTGCCAGCAGCGCCCCGGGACTAGCGGAGCTAGCCAAAAACATTCAGTACTTC.

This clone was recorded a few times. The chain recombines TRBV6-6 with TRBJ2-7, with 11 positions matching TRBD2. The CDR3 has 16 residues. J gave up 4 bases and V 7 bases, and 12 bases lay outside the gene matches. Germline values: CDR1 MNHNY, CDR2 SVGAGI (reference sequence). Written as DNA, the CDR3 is TGTGCCAGCAACTTGTCAACTAGCGGGAGTGCTTACGAGCAGTACTTC. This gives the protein CASNLSTSGSAYEQYF.

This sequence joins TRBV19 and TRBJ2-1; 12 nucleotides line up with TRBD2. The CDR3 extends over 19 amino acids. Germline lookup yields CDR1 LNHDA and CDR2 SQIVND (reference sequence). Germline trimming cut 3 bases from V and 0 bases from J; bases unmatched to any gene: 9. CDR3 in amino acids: CASSIHGLAGPGSYNEQFF. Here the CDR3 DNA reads TGTGCCAGTAGTATCCACGGACTAGCGGGACCTGGCTCCTACAATGAGCAGTTCTTC.